The clone carrying this T cell receptor beta chain occurred a few times. Its target is not known. Preparation of the TCRbeta library was carried out with unique molecular identifiers. Each CDR3 protein is one row after TCRdb ran MiXCR on the PCR reads. Of around 190,000 distinct CDR3 sequences listed, approximately 6.9% are singletons. The sample belongs to a study of T-cell reconstitution after alpha-beta-depleted transplantation in children. The study's findings and limits: Certain patients had high TCRbeta diversity at day 60, and it came from recipient T cells and thymic progenitors that survived. Alpha-beta T cells about two months after transplant reportedly derived from several hundred expanded graft clones. Most T-cell counts and diversity one year after the transplant came from T cells that were newly produced.

The CDR3 length is 16 residues. Germline assignment: CDR1 SGHRS and CDR2 YFSETQ. Losses at the gene ends were 4 bases for V and 1 base for J; bases not matched to a gene: 11. The chain carries TRBV5-1 and TRBJ2-7, with 7 bases matching TRBD2. The source of this sequence is a boy younger than 10 with acute lymphoblastic leukemia, due to receive a stem cell transplant. The starting material was PBMCs, obtained before TCRalphabeta/CD19-depleted stem cell transplant. The CDR3 protein is CASSRTVLAESYEQYF. In DNA, the CDR3 is TGCGCCAGCAGCCGGACCGTTCTAGCGGAGTCCTACGAGCAGTACTTC.